This T cell receptor (beta chain) was documented in a study of blood T cell repertoires in COVID-19. At the level of the study: Collection of acute and convalescent COVID-19 samples took place in the United States, Italy and Spain.

Germline loops: CDR1 SGHTA, CDR2 FQGTGA. The V gene lost 5 bases and the J gene lost 1 base, with 9 bases spanning the gap. The CDR3 runs to 14 residues. Clones were read by immunoSEQ multiplex PCR, and TCRdb kept only the in-frame ones, dropping some. The sample comprises about 110,000 clones, 65% to 90% of which are singletons, and 4.1% rests with the top ten. V is TRBV7-3 and J is TRBJ2-1; D possibly corresponds to TRBD1 (6 bases). The clonotype originates from a man over 45 with acute or convalescent COVID-19. What was sequenced was peripheral blood. The CDR3 nucleotides read TGTGCCAGCAGCCAGGGGTTTTCCTACAATGAGCAGTTCTTC. It yields the protein CASSQGFSYNEQFF.